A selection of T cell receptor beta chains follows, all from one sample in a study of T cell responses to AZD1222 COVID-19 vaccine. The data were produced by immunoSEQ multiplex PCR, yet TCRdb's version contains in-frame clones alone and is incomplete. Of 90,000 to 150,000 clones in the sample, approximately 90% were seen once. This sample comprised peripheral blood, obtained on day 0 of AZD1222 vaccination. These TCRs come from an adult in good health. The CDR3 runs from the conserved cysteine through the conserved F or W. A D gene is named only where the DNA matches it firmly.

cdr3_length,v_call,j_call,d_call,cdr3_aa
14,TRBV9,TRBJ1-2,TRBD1,CASSKSGTGVRYTF
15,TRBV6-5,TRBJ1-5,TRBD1,CASRKGQGRNQPQHF
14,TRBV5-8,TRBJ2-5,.,CASSLLGGRETQYF
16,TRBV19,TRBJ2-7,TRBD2,CASSTHSGRSSYEQYF
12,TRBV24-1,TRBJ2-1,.,CATSQFSNEQFF
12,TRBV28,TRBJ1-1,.,CASTLRASEAFF
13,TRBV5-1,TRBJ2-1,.,CASKVDGGSEQFF
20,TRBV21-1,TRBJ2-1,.,CASSKPPGPLAGAASNEQFF
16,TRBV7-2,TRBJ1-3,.,CASSLQGRSSGNTIYF
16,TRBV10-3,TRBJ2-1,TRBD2,CAISESLVLAANEQFF
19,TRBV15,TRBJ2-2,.,CATRKDPPDGSDLTGELFF
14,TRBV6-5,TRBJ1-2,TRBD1,CASSYSGGQYGYTF
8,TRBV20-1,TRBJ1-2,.,CSARGSTF
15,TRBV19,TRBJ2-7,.,CASSLSGSLSYEQYF
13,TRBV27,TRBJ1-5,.,CASSTGYSQPQHF
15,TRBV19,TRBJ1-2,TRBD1,CASIHLGQGIRGYTF
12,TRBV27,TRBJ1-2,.,CASSPQGYGYTF
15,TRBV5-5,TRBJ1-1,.,CATRVRVGKNTEAFF
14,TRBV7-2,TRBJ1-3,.,CASRTSGSGNTIYF
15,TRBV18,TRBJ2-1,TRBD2,CASSPKAGGYNEQFF
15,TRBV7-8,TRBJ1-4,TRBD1,CASNRQGKHSEKLFF
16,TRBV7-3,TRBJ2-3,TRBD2,CASSLTGLAGQSTQYF
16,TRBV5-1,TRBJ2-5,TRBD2,CASSLQPGLAEETQYF
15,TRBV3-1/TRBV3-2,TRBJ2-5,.,CASSQDWVRVETQYF
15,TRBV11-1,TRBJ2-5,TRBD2,CASSQDGGSWETQYF
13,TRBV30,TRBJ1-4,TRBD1,CAWSPGTGGKLFF
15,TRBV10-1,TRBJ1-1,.,CASSDFGPGHTEAFF